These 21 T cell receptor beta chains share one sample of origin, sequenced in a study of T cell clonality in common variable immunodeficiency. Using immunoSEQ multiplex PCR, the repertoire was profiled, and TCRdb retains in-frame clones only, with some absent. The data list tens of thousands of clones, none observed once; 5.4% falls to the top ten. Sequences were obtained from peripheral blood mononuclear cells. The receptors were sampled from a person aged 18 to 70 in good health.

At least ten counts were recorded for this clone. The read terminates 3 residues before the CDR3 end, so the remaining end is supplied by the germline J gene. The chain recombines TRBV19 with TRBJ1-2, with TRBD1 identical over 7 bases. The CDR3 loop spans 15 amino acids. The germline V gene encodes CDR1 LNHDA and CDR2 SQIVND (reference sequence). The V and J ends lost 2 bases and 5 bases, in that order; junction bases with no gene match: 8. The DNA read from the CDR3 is TGTGCCAGTAGTATAATCGGGACAGTCTCATATGGC. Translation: CASSIIGTVSYG. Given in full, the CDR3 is CASSIIGTVSYGYTF.

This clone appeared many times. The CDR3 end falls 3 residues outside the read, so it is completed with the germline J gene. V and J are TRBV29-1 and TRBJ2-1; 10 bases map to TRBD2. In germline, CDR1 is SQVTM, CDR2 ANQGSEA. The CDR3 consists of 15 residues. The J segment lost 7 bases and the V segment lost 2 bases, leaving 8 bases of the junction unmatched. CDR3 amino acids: CSVELLAGVGNEQFF. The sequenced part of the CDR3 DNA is TGCAGCGTTGAACTCCTAGCGGGAGTCGGTAATGAG.

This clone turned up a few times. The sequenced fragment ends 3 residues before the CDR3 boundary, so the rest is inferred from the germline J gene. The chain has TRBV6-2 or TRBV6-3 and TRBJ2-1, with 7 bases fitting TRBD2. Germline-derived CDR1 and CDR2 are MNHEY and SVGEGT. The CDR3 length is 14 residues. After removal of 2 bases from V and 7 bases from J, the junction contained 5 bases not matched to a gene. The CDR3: CASSYESGTNEQFF. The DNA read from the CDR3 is TGTGCCAGCAGTTACGAGAGCGGGACGAATGAG.

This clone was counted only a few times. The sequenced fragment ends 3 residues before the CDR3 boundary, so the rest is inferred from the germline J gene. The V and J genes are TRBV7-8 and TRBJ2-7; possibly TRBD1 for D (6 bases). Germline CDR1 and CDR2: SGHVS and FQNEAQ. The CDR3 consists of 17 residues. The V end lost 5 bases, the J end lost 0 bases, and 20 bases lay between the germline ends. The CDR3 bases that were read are TGTGCCAGCAGCCCCCGCCCTACAGGGTTCGTCTCCTACGAG. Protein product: CASSPRPTGFVSYE. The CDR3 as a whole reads CASSPRPTGFVSYEQYF.

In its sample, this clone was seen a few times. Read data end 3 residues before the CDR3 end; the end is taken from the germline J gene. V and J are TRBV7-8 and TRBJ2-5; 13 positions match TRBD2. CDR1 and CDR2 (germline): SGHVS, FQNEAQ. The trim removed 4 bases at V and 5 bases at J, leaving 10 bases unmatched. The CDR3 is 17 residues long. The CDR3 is CASSYSGLAGVGETQYF. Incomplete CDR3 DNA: TGTGCCAGCAGCTATAGTGGACTAGCGGGAGTCGGTGAGACC.

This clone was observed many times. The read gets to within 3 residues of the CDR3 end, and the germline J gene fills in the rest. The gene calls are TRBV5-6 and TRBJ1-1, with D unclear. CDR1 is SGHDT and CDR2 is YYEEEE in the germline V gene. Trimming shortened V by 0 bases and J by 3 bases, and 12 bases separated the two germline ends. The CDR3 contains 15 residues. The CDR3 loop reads CASSLAENRDTEAFF. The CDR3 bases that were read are TGTGCCAGCAGCTTGGCTGAGAACCGGGACACTGAA.

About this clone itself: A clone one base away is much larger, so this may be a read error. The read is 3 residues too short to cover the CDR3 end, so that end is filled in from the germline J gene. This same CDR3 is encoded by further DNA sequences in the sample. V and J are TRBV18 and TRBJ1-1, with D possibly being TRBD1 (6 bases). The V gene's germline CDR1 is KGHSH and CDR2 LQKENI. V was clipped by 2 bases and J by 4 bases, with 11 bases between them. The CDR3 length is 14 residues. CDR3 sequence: CASSPDLGGTEAFF. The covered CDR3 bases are TGTGCCAGCTCACCAGATTTAGGGGGCACTGAA.

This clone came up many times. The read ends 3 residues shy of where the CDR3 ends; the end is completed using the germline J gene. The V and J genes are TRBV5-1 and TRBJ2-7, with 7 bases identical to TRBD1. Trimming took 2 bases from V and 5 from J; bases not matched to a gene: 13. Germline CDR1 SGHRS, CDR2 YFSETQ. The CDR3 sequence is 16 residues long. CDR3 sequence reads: CASSFTTRGISDEQYF. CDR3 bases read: TGCGCCAGCAGCTTTACAACCAGGGGGATATCGGACGAG.

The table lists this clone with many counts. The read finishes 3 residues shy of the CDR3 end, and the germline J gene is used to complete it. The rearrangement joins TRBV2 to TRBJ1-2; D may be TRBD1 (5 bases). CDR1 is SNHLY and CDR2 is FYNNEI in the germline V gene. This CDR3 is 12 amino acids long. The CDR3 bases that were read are TGTGCCAGCAGTCCGGACAATTTCGGC. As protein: CASSPDNFG. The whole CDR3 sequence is CASSPDNFGYTF.

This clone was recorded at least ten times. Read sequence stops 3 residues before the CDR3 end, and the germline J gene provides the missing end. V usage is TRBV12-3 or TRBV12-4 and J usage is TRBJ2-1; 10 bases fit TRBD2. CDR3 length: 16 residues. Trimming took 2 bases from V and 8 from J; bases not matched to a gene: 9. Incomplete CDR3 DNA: TGTGCCAGCAGTTTACTCCGGACTAGCGGACGGGATGAG. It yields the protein CASSLLRTSGRDE. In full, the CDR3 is CASSLLRTSGRDEQFF.

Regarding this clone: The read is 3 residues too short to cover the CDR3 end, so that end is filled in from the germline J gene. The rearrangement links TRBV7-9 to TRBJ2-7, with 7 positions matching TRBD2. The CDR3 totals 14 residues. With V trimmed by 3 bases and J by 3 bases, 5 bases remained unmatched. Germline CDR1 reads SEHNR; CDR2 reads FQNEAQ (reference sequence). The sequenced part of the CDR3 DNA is TGTGCCAGCAGCTTCCTTGGGGGGGGCTACGAG. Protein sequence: CASSFLGGGYE. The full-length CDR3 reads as CASSFLGGGYEQYF.

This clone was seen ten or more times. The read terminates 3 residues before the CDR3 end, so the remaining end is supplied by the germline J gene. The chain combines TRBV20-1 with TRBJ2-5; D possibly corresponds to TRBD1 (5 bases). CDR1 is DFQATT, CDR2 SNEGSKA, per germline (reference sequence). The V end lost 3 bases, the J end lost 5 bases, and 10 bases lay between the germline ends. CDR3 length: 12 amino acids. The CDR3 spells CSASRGKETQYF. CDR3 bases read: TGCAGTGCTAGTAGGGGAAAGGAGACC.

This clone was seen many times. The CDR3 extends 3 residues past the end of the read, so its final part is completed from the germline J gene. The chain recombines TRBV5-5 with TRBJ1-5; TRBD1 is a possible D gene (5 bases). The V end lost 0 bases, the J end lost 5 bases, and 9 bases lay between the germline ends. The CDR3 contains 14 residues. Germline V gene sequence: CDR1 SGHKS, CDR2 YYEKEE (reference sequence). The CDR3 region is CASSLADTYQPQHF. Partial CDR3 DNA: TGTGCCAGCAGCTTGGCGGACACCTATCAGCCC.

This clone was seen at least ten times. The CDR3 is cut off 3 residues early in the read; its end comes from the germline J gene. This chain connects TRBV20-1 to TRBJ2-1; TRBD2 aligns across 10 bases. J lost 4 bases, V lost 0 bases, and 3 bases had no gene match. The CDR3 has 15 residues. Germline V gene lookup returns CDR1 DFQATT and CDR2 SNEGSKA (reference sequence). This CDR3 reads CSARDLLAGYNEQFF. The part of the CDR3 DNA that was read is TGCAGTGCTAGAGATCTACTAGCGGGATACAATGAG.

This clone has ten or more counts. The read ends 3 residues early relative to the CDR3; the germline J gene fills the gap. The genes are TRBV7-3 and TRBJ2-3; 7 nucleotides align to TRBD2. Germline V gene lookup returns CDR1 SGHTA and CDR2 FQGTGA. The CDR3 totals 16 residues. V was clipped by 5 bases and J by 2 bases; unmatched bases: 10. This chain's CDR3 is CASSPTTSVLTDTQYF. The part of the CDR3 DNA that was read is TGTGCCAGCAGCCCGACAACTAGCGTTCTCACAGATACG.

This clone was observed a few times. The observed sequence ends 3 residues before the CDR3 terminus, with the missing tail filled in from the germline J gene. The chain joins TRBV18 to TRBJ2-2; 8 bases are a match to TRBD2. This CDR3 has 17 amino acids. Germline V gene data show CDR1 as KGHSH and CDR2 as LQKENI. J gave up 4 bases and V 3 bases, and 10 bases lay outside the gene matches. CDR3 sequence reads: CASSPIAGLDVTGELFF. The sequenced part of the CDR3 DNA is TGTGCCAGCTCACCGATAGCGGGATTAGATGTCACCGGGGAG.

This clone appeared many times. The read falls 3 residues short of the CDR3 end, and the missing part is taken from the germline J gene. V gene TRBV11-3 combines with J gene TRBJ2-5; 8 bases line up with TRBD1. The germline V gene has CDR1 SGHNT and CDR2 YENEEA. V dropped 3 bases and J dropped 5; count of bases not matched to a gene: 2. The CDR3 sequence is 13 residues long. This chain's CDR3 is CASSLDREETQYF. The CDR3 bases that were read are TGTGCCAGCAGCTTGGACAGGGAGGAGACC.

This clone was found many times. CDR3 DNA (partial): TGTGCCAGCAGCCCCGACAGGGTTTCACCC. Translated: CASSPDRVSP. From start to end, the CDR3 is CASSPDRVSPLHF. The V call is TRBV7-6, the J call TRBJ1-6; TRBD1 matches 7 bases. The read ends 3 residues shy of where the CDR3 ends; the end is completed using the germline J gene. The CDR3 sequence is 13 residues long. Trimming removed 5 bases from V and 9 bases from J; junction bases left unmatched: 4. Per germline, CDR1 SGHVS and CDR2 FNYEAQ.

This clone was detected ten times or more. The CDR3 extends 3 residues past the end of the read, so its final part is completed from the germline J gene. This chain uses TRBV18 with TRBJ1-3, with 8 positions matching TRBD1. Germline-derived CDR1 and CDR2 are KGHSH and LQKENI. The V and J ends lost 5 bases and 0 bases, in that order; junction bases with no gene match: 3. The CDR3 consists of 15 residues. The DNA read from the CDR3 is TGTGCCAGCTCAGGGACAGGACTCTCTGGAAACACC. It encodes CASSGTGLSGNT. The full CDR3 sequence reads CASSGTGLSGNTIYF.

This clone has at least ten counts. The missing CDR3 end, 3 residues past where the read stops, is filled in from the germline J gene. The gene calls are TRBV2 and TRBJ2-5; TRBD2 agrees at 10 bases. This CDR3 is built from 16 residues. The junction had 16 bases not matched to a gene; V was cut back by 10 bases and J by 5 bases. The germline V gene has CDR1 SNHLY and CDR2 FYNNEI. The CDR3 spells CAIRLGLAPGGETQYF. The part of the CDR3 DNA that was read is TGTGCCATAAGGTTGGGACTAGCGCCCGGCGGGGAGACC.

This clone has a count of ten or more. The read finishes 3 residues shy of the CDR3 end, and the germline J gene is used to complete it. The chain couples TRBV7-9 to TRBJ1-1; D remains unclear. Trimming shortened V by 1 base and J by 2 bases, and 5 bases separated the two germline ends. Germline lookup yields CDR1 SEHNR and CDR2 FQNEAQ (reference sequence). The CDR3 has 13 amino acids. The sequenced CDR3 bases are TGTGCCAGCAGCTTAGAGGTCAACACTGAA. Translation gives CASSLEVNTE. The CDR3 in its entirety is CASSLEVNTEAFF.